The rows below give T cell receptor beta chains drawn from one sample of a study of tumor and adjacent non-tumor tissue in lung cancer. TCRdb re-called the multiplex PCR reads with MiXCR, one entry per CDR3 protein. The data show 48,000 or so distinct CDR3 sequences, around 67% seen once. Sequencing input: distant non-tumor lung tissue. Source of these receptors: a woman aged 70-85 years with non-small cell lung cancer. The CDR3 runs from the conserved cysteine through the conserved F or W. Each record gives: clone size, V gene, D gene, J gene, CDR3 protein, CDR3 DNA. D genes are given only for firm matches. The size field is filled for only some rows; it gives once, few, many or a size class.

clone_size: NA
v_call: TRBV4-2
d_call: TRBD2
j_call: TRBJ2-5
cdr3_aa: CASSARLAAGGETQYF
cdr3_nt: TGTGCCAGCAGCGCCCGACTAGCGGCCGGAGGGGAGACCCAGTACTTC

clone_size: once
v_call: TRBV29-1
d_call: TRBD1
j_call: TRBJ2-1
cdr3_aa: CSTQQGARDNEHFF
cdr3_nt: TGCAGCACACAACAGGGGGCTAGAGATAATGAGCATTTCTTC

clone_size: NA
v_call: TRBV5-1
d_call: TRBD1
j_call: TRBJ2-2
cdr3_aa: CASSPGTGVTGELFF
cdr3_nt: TGCGCCAGCAGCCCCGGGACAGGGGTCACCGGAGAGCTGTTTTTT

clone_size: few
v_call: TRBV7-8
d_call: TRBD1
j_call: TRBJ2-7
cdr3_aa: CTSSLRQGYEQYF
cdr3_nt: TGTACCAGCAGCTTGAGACAGGGTTACGAGCAGTACTTC

clone_size: NA
v_call: TRBV29-1
d_call: TRBD2
j_call: TRBJ2-3
cdr3_aa: CCVEREGGQYF
cdr3_nt: TGCTGCGTTGAGCGGGAGGGAGGTCAGTATTTT

clone_size: NA
v_call: TRBV19
d_call: NA
j_call: TRBJ1-2
cdr3_aa: CASSMWVPDGYTF
cdr3_nt: TGTGCCAGTAGTATGTGGGTTCCAGATGGCTACACCTTC

clone_size: few
v_call: TRBV10-2
d_call: NA
j_call: TRBJ1-1
cdr3_aa: CASTEWSALNTEALF
cdr3_nt: TGCGCCAGCACTGAGTGGAGCGCTCTGAACACTGAAGCTCTCTTT

clone_size: NA
v_call: TRBV10-3
d_call: NA
j_call: TRBJ2-5
cdr3_aa: CAISTEGLEGEAQYF
cdr3_nt: TGTGCCATCAGTACCGAGGGCCTGGAGGGGGAGGCCCAGTACTTC

clone_size: NA
v_call: TRBV10-2
d_call: NA
j_call: TRBJ2-5
cdr3_aa: CTMSAGAAQDTQYF
cdr3_nt: TGCACCATGAGTGCAGGTGCGGCCCAAGATACCCAGTACTTC

clone_size: NA
v_call: TRBV6-5
d_call: NA
j_call: TRBJ2-5
cdr3_aa: CASIYSLGDGEEPQYF
cdr3_nt: TGTGCCAGCATTTACTCGCTTGGGGACGGGGAAGAGCCCCAGTACTTC

clone_size: many
v_call: TRBV20-1
d_call: NA
j_call: TRBJ1-5
cdr3_aa: CSANRPGEGPQHF
cdr3_nt: TGCAGTGCTAACCGGCCAGGCGAAGGGCCCCAGCATTTT

clone_size: many
v_call: TRBV4-2
d_call: TRBD2
j_call: TRBJ2-7
cdr3_aa: CASSQVLAGDPYEQYF
cdr3_nt: TGTGCCAGCAGCCAAGTACTAGCGGGAGACCCCTACGAGCAGTACTTC

clone_size: NA
v_call: TRBV29-1
d_call: NA
j_call: TRBJ2-3
cdr3_aa: CSMGLNTDTQYF
cdr3_nt: TGCAGCATGGGACTCAACACAGATACGCAGTATTTT

clone_size: NA
v_call: TRBV6-5
d_call: NA
j_call: TRBJ2-7
cdr3_aa: CASSYLGMNYEQCF
cdr3_nt: TGTGCCAGCAGTTACCTCGGCATGAATTACGAGCAGTGCTTC

clone_size: NA
v_call: TRBV7-9
d_call: NA
j_call: TRBJ2-1
cdr3_aa: CAISQSAYNEQFF
cdr3_nt: TGTGCTATCAGTCAGTCGGCCTACAATGAGCAGTTCTTC

clone_size: NA
v_call: TRBV6-6
d_call: NA
j_call: TRBJ2-1
cdr3_aa: CASSEGQAGGNEQFF
cdr3_nt: TGTGCCAGCAGTGAAGGGCAGGCCGGCGGGAATGAGCAGTTCTTC

clone_size: many
v_call: TRBV28
d_call: NA
j_call: TRBJ1-5
cdr3_aa: CASSLSGFLNQPQHF
cdr3_nt: TGTGCCAGCAGTTTATCCGGGTTCCTCAATCAGCCCCAGCATTTT

clone_size: NA
v_call: TRBV6-2/TRBV6-3
d_call: NA
j_call: TRBJ2-3
cdr3_aa: CVSTTDNSDTQYF
cdr3_nt: TGTGTCAGCACCACGGATAATTCGGATACGCAGTATTTT

clone_size: NA
v_call: TRBV24-1
d_call: NA
j_call: TRBJ2-2
cdr3_aa: CATSDLLGVGTGELFF
cdr3_nt: TGTGCCACCAGTGATTTGCTAGGGGTCGGCACCGGGGAGCTGTTTTTT

clone_size: once
v_call: TRBV6-2/TRBV6-3
d_call: TRBD2
j_call: TRBJ2-2
cdr3_aa: CASSYPNPGLTYTGELFF
cdr3_nt: TGTGCCAGCAGTTACCCCAATCCGGGACTAACATACACCGGGGAGCTGTTTTTT

clone_size: NA
v_call: TRBV6-6
d_call: NA
j_call: TRBJ2-2
cdr3_aa: CASHDLVEGDTRKLFF
cdr3_nt: TGTGCCAGCCACGACTTGGTAGAAGGTGACACCCGGAAGCTGTTTTTC

clone_size: NA
v_call: TRBV6-1
d_call: TRBD2
j_call: TRBJ2-2
cdr3_aa: CANSDSGRADTGELFF
cdr3_nt: TGTGCCAACAGTGATAGCGGGAGGGCCGACACCGGGGAACTGTTTTTT

clone_size: NA
v_call: TRBV29-1
d_call: NA
j_call: TRBJ2-1
cdr3_aa: CSVEYSYYSEQFF
cdr3_nt: TGCAGCGTTGAGTACAGCTACTACAGTGAGCAGTTCTTC

clone_size: NA
v_call: TRBV19
d_call: NA
j_call: TRBJ2-2
cdr3_aa: CASSIGENTGELFF
cdr3_nt: TGTGCCAGTAGTATAGGAGAGAACACCGGGGAGCTGTTTTTT

clone_size: NA
v_call: TRBV6-1
d_call: NA
j_call: TRBJ2-6
cdr3_aa: CAGGTATASSGANVLTF
cdr3_nt: TGTGCCGGCGGGACTGCTACCGCAAGCTCTGGGGCCAACGTCCTGACTTTC

clone_size: once
v_call: TRBV29-1
d_call: TRBD1
j_call: TRBJ2-3
cdr3_aa: CSVARETGADTRYF
cdr3_nt: TGTAGTGTTGCCCGGGAGACAGGGGCAGATACGCGGTATTTT

clone_size: NA
v_call: TRBV12-3/TRBV12-4
d_call: NA
j_call: TRBJ2-1
cdr3_aa: CTSSFGSSTNEQFF
cdr3_nt: TGTACCAGCAGTTTCGGTAGTAGCACGAATGAGCAGTTCTTC

clone_size: NA
v_call: TRBV12-3/TRBV12-4
d_call: TRBD2
j_call: TRBJ2-3
cdr3_aa: CASSQTSGLGTQYF
cdr3_nt: TGTGCCAGCAGTCAAACTAGCGGCCTAGGTACGCAGTATTTT

clone_size: NA
v_call: TRBV4-1
d_call: NA
j_call: TRBJ1-2
cdr3_aa: CVSSPRALGTPNYGYTF
cdr3_nt: TGCGTCAGCAGCCCAAGGGCGTTGGGTACCCCCAACTATGGTTACACCTTC

clone_size: NA
v_call: TRBV4-1
d_call: TRBD2
j_call: TRBJ2-1
cdr3_aa: CASNQEASGSMGEQFF
cdr3_nt: TGCGCCAGCAACCAAGAGGCCAGCGGGAGTATGGGTGAGCAGTTCTTC

clone_size: NA
v_call: TRBV6-1
d_call: NA
j_call: TRBJ2-2
cdr3_aa: CASSETWSRTDDDAGELFF
cdr3_nt: TGTGCCAGCAGTGAAACTTGGTCGAGGACAGACGATGACGCCGGGGAGCTGTTTTTT

clone_size: NA
v_call: TRBV12-3/TRBV12-4
d_call: TRBD2
j_call: TRBJ2-7
cdr3_aa: CASSMTSGTVYEQYF
cdr3_nt: TGCGCCAGCAGCATGACTAGCGGGACGGTCTACGAACAGTACTTC

clone_size: NA
v_call: TRBV6-1
d_call: NA
j_call: TRBJ2-7
cdr3_aa: CASSALLEQYF
cdr3_nt: TGCGCCAGCAGTGCTCTCTTGGAGCAGTACTTC

clone_size: NA
v_call: TRBV10-3
d_call: TRBD1
j_call: TRBJ2-7
cdr3_aa: CAIRTGELVDVPYEQYF
cdr3_nt: TGTGCCATCAGGACAGGGGAACTAGTGGATGTTCCCTACGAGCAGTACTTC

clone_size: NA
v_call: TRBV6-6
d_call: NA
j_call: TRBJ2-7
cdr3_aa: CASSYDGYEQYF
cdr3_nt: TGTGCCAGCAGTTACGATGGGTATGAGCAGTACTTC

clone_size: NA
v_call: TRBV7-9
d_call: NA
j_call: TRBJ2-1
cdr3_aa: CASSLRSSAYNEQFF
cdr3_nt: TGTGCCAGCAGCTTAAGATCCAGCGCCTACAATGAGCAGTTCTTC

clone_size: once
v_call: TRBV29-1
d_call: TRBD2
j_call: TRBJ2-3
cdr3_aa: CNVRTSSTDTQYF
cdr3_nt: TGCAACGTCCGGACTAGCAGTACAGATACGCAGTATTTT